These 8 T cell receptor beta chains originate from one sample sequenced in a study of cytomegalovirus exposure and HLA in healthy donors. The assay was immunoSEQ multiplex PCR, and TCRdb's table has in-frame clones only and misses some. The sample shows some 68,000 clones, roughly 97% of them seen only once. The sequenced material came from PBMCs. Source of these receptors: a man between 18 and 35 years old in good health and CMV-seronegative.

The chain has TRBV19 and TRBJ1-4; TRBD1 matches at 11 bases. Germline CDR1 and CDR2: LNHDA and SQIVND (reference sequence). The CDR3 spans 14 residues. Trimming took 3 bases from V and 15 from J; bases not matched to a gene: 9. In DNA form, the CDR3 reads TGTGCCAGTAGTATTGGACAGGGGGCCCTTGGTATGTTTTTT. Encoded protein: CASSIGQGALGMFF.

This sequence joins TRBV6-1 and TRBJ2-2; D might be TRBD1 (6 bases). The germline V gene encodes CDR1 MNHNS and CDR2 SASEGT. The CDR3 is made up of 17 amino acids. V was pared by 3 bases and J by 5 bases, with 19 bases between. In nucleotides, the CDR3 is TGTGCCAGCAGTGATGGGGGACAATCCATGGGGACCGGGGAGCTGTTTTTT. Translating it yields CASSDGGQSMGTGELFF.

This chain joins TRBV2 and TRBJ1-1; TRBD1 aligns across 8 bases. The V and J ends lost 0 bases and 6 bases, in that order; junction bases with no gene match: 9. The CDR3 covers 16 residues. Germline assignment: CDR1 SNHLY and CDR2 FYNNEI. The DNA of the CDR3 is TGTGCCAGCAGTGAAGCGCGGGCAGGGGGCAAGGCTGAAGCTTTCTTT. Its protein is CASSEARAGGKAEAFF.

The chain uses TRBV9 and TRBJ2-1; 9 nucleotides line up with TRBD2. This CDR3 comprises 15 residues. Trimming took 3 bases from V and 3 from J; bases not matched to a gene: 4. Germline V gene lookup returns CDR1 SGDLS and CDR2 YYNGEE. The chain's CDR3 is CASSAGLAYYNEQFF. The CDR3 coding sequence is TGTGCCAGCAGCGCGGGACTAGCTTACTACAATGAGCAGTTCTTC. Full variable domain (remainder filled in from reference TRBV9 and TRBJ2-1): DSGVTQTPKHLITATGQRVTLRCSPRSGDLSVYWYQQSLDQGLQFLIQYYNGEERAKGNILERFSAQQFPDLHSELNLSSLELGDSALYFCASSAGLAYYNEQFFGPGTRLTVL.

The genes are TRBV6-5 and TRBJ2-7, with 7 bases that match TRBD1. Trimming took 4 bases from V and 2 from J; bases not matched to a gene: 11. CDR3 length: 16 amino acids. Germline V CDR1 and CDR2: MNHEY, SVGAGI. DNA for the CDR3: TGTGCCAGCAGTTTAACACAGGGGTCAGATGCCTACGAGCAGTACTTC. Residues: CASSLTQGSDAYEQYF.

The chain carries TRBV28 and TRBJ1-2; 8 nucleotides match TRBD1. The CDR3 contains 13 residues. Germline V lookup: CDR1 MDHEN, CDR2 SYDVKM. V gave up 6 bases and J gave up 8 bases; unmatched junction bases: 8. The CDR3 region is CASSDFTGGGYTF. The CDR3 region has the DNA TGTGCCAGCAGCGACTTTACAGGGGGAGGCTACACCTTC.

CDR3 sequence reads: CASQGAETQYF. The CDR3 DNA reads as TGTGCCAGCCAGGGGGCGGAGACCCAGTACTTC. The chain employs TRBV28 and TRBJ2-5, with 8 bases fitting TRBD1. V lost 8 bases, J lost 5 bases, and 1 base stayed unmatched. Germline loops: CDR1 MDHEN, CDR2 SYDVKM. There are 11 residues in the CDR3.

The chain has TRBV5-1 and TRBJ2-5, with D possibly matching TRBD2 (6 bases). Germline loops: CDR1 SGHRS, CDR2 YFSETQ. V shed 2 bases and J shed 5 bases, with 13 bases lying between them. The CDR3 is 14 amino acids. CDR3 protein: CASSFIGGFETQYF. CDR3 sequence (DNA): TGCGCCAGCAGCTTTATCGGAGGGTTTGAGACCCAGTACTTC.